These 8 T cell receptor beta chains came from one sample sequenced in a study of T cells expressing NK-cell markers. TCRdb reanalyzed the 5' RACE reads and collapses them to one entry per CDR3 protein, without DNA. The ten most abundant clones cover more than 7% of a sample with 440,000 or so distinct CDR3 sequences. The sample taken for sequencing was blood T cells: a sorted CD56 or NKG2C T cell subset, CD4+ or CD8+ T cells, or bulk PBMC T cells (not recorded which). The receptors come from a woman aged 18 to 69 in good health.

CDR3 amino acids: CASSFLLAGVNTGELFF. V usage is TRBV27 and J usage is TRBJ2-2; without DNA, the TCRdb call of TRBD2 cannot be checked. This CDR3 is 17 amino acids long. Germline assignment: CDR1 MNHEY and CDR2 SMNVEV (reference sequence).

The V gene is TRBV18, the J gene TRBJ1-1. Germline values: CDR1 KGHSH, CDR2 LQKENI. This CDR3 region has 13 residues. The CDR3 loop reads CASTNSGATEAFF.

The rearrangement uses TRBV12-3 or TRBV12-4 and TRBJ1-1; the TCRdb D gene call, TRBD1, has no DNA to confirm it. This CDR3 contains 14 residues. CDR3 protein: CASSRDGMNTEAFF.

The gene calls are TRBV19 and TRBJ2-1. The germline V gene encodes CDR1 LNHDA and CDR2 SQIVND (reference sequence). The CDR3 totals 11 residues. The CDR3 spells CASSSSRGQFF.

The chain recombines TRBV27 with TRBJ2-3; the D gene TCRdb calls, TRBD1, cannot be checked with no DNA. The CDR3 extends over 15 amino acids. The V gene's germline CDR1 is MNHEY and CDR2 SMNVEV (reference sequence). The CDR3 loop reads CASSLMGRSTDTQYF.

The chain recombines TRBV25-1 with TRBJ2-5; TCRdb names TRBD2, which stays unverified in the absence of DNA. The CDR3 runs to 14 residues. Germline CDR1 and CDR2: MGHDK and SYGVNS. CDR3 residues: CASSATQRGETQYF.

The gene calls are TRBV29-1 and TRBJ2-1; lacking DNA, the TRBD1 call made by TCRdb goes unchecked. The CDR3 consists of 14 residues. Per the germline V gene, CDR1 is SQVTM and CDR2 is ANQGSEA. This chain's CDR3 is CSVDRVSSYNEQFF.

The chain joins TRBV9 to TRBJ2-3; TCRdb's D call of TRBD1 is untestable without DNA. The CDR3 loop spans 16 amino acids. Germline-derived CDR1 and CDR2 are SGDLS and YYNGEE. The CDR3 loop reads CASSGGQFRGTDTQYF.